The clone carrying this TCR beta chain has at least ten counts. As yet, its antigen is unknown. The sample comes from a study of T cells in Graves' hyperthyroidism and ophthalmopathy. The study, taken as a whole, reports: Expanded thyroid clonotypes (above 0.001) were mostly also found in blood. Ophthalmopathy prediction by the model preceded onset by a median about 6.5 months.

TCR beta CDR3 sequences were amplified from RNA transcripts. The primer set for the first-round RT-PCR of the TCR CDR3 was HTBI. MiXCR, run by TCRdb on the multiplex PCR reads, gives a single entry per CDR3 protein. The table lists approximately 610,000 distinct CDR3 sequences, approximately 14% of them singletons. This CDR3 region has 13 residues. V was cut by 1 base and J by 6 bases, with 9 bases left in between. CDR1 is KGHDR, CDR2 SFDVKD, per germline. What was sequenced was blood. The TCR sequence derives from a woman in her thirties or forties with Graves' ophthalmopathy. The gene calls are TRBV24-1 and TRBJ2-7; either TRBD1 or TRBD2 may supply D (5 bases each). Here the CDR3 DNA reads TGTGCCACCAGTGATTTAGCCGGGACCGAGCAGTACTTC. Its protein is CATSDLAGTEQYF.